This TCR beta chain was profiled in a study of OX40 agonist ivuxolimab in advanced cancers. Study-wide context: Ivuxolimab doses were 0.01, 0.1, 0.3, 1.5, 3 or 10 mg/kg every 2 weeks.

About this clone: One end of the junction fails to match germline, which may point to a read error.

Sequencing was performed with immunoSEQ multiplex PCR; in TCRdb, only in-frame clones are kept and a portion is missing. Of about 46,000 clones listed, roughly 88% were seen once; the top ten hold 55% to 60%. This clonotype originated in an adult with an advanced solid tumor such as melanoma, head and neck, liver or kidney cancer. The sample here was CD4+ or CD8+ T cells sorted from blood, taken in a trial of the OX40 agonist ivuxolimab.

CDR3 loop: CASSSLLKTGTQYF. CDR3 bases: TGTGCCAGCAGTTCCCTTCTTAAAACAGGTACGCAGTATTTT. This chain connects TRBV6-5 to TRBJ2-3; perhaps TRBD1 as D (5 bases). The V gene's germline CDR1 is MNHEY and CDR2 SVGAGI. The CDR3 extends over 14 amino acids.